A selection of T cell receptor beta chains follows, all from one sample in a study of blood T cell repertoires in COVID-19. The method was immunoSEQ multiplex PCR; TCRdb's version includes in-frame clones alone and lacks a portion of them. The sample contains about 300,000 clones, roughly 83% of which appear only once. Source material: peripheral blood. These receptors came from a human donor with COVID-19, enrolled during active disease. The donor label of this sample is uncertain. Both conserved end residues are part of each CDR3. D genes are given only for firm matches. Clone size, where shown, is once, few, many, or a class for clones that have expanded.

j_call | cdr3_length | v_call | clone_size | d_call | cdr3_nt | cdr3_aa
TRBJ2-3 | 18 | TRBV28 | once | TRBD2 | TGTGCCAGCATACATGGAACTGGGCGGGAGGGCCTGTCAGATACGCAGTATTTT | CASIHGTGREGLSDTQYF
TRBJ2-7 | 13 | TRBV7-2 | . | TRBD2 | TGTGCCACTTCCGGGACTAGCACTCACGAGCAGTACTTC | CATSGTSTHEQYF
TRBJ2-1 | 15 | TRBV11-2 | . | TRBD2 | TGTGCCAGCAGCTTAGCGGGAGGGCCGCTAAATGAGCAGTTCTTC | CASSLAGGPLNEQFF
TRBJ1-1 | 14 | TRBV28 | . | TRBD1 | TGTGCCAGCAGAGACAGGGGGCTCTTCCTCATGGCTTTCTTT | CASRDRGLFLMAFF
TRBJ2-7 | 14 | TRBV6-2/TRBV6-3 | . | . | TGTGCCAGCAGCGCGGGACTTCCCTCCTACGAGCAGTACTTC | CASSAGLPSYEQYF
TRBJ2-7 | 17 | TRBV15 | . | . | TGTGCCACCAGCAGAGATTTTGGGCAGGGGATTGCCTACGAGCAGTACTTC | CATSRDFGQGIAYEQYF
TRBJ2-1 | 15 | TRBV11-2 | . | TRBD1 | TGTGCCAGCAGCTGGGCGGGACAGGGTTACAATGAGCAGTTCTTC | CASSWAGQGYNEQFF
TRBJ2-1 | 15 | TRBV29-1 | few | TRBD2 | TGCAGCGTCCCACCGACTAGCGGGACTTACAATGAGCAGTTCTTC | CSVPPTSGTYNEQFF
TRBJ2-5 | 10 | TRBV28 | . | . | TGTGCCACCCAACAAGAGACCCAGTACTTC | CATQQETQYF
TRBJ2-7 | 17 | TRBV15 | . | . | TGTGCCACCAGCAGAGATAATAACAGGGTTAGATCCTACGAGCAGTACTTC | CATSRDNNRVRSYEQYF
TRBJ2-3 | 16 | TRBV19 | . | . | TGTGCCAGTAGTATAGTTGGGAGACGGGTCACAGATACGCAGTATTTT | CASSIVGRRVTDTQYF
TRBJ2-3 | 17 | TRBV5-4 | . | . | TGTGCCAGCAGCTTGGTTGTCGGGGGTTTTAGCACAGATACGCAGTATTTT | CASSLVVGGFSTDTQYF
TRBJ1-2 | 11 | TRBV29-1 | once | . | TGCAGCGCCGTCGTAGCCTATGGCTACACCTTC | CSAVVAYGYTF
TRBJ2-2 | 13 | TRBV24-1 | few | . | TGTGCCACCAGTGGGACAGACACCGGGGAGCTGTTTTTT | CATSGTDTGELFF
TRBJ2-7 | 18 | TRBV5-6 | . | TRBD2 | TGTGCCAGCAGCTCACCGGGACTAGCGGGAGGGACTAACTACGAGCAGTACTTC | CASSSPGLAGGTNYEQYF
TRBJ2-7 | 14 | TRBV29-1 | . | . | TGCAGCGTTGCCAAAGGGGGACGGCCCTACGAGCAGTACTTC | CSVAKGGRPYEQYF
TRBJ2-3 | 15 | TRBV18 | . | . | TGTGCCAGCTCACCACCTGTCAGTAACACAGATACGCAGTATTTT | CASSPPVSNTDTQYF
TRBJ1-1 | 12 | TRBV29-1 | . | TRBD1 | TGCAGCGTTAGGGACAGGGGCACTGAAGCTTTCTTT | CSVRDRGTEAFF
TRBJ2-7 | 15 | TRBV5-4 | . | TRBD2 | TGTGCCAGCAGCGATAGCGGGAGGGGGTCCTACGAGCAGTACTTC | CASSDSGRGSYEQYF
TRBJ2-1 | 19 | TRBV10-3 | once | TRBD2 | TGTGCCATCAGTGCGAACCTAGCGGGAGAAGGTAGTTCCTACAATGAGCAGTTCTTC | CAISANLAGEGSSYNEQFF
TRBJ2-7 | 14 | TRBV27 | . | . | TGTGCCAGCAGTTTGCGAGACGGGATCTACGAGCAGTACTTC | CASSLRDGIYEQYF
TRBJ1-1 | 14 | TRBV29-1 | once | . | TGCAGCGCCCTCCGACTGCTGAGGGACACTGAAGCTTTCTTT | CSALRLLRDTEAFF
TRBJ2-3 | 16 | TRBV5-1 | . | TRBD1 | TGCGCCAGCAGCTACACCCCTGACAGGGGCACAGATACGCAGTATTTT | CASSYTPDRGTDTQYF
TRBJ1-1 | 14 | TRBV4-3 | . | . | TGCGCCAGCAGCCAAGGTGGAGGGCCGGTTGAAGCTTTCTTT | CASSQGGGPVEAFF
TRBJ1-4 | 15 | TRBV7-6 | once | . | TGTGCCAGCAGCTTAAGTCGGTTTCCTTCCGAAAAACTGTTTTTT | CASSLSRFPSEKLFF
TRBJ1-6 | 15 | TRBV6-2/TRBV6-3 | . | TRBD1 | TGTGCCAGCAGTGTCCTTCACAGGGGAAATTCACCCCTCCACTTT | CASSVLHRGNSPLHF
TRBJ2-5 | 14 | TRBV11-3 | . | TRBD2 | TGTGCCAGCAGCCGTAGCGGGAGGGGAGAGACCCAGTACTTC | CASSRSGRGETQYF
TRBJ1-1 | 15 | TRBV27 | . | . | TGTGCCAGCAGTTTAACAACAGGGTTAAGAACTGAAGCTTTCTTT | CASSLTTGLRTEAFF
TRBJ2-3 | 13 | TRBV15 | . | . | TGTGCCACCAGCAGACAGGTCCAAGATACGCAGTATTTT | CATSRQVQDTQYF
TRBJ2-1 | 15 | TRBV7-2 | . | . | TGTGCCAGCAGCTTAGGAGGGACTGCTGACAATGAGCAGTTCTTC | CASSLGGTADNEQFF
TRBJ2-7 | 14 | TRBV18 | . | TRBD1 | TGTGCCAGCTCATGGGACAGGGAACCCTACGAGCAGTACTTC | CASSWDREPYEQYF
TRBJ1-6 | 15 | TRBV6-5 | . | TRBD1 | TGTGCCAGCAGCGCTTCTGTAGGGACAGAAATCTTACTCCACTTT | CASSASVGTEILLHF
TRBJ1-2 | 14 | TRBV7-9 | . | . | TGTGCCAGCAGCTTAGGGGCGCCGGGGTATGGCTACACCTTC | CASSLGAPGYGYTF
TRBJ1-2 | 15 | TRBV28 | once | TRBD1 | TGTGCCAGCACCCAAGCCGGGACAGGGCCCCGCGGCTACACCTTC | CASTQAGTGPRGYTF
TRBJ2-3 | 15 | TRBV11-2 | . | TRBD2 | TGTGCCAGCAGGGCCCGACTAGCGGACGGAGATACGCAGTATTTT | CASRARLADGDTQYF
TRBJ2-5 | 16 | TRBV7-8 | . | TRBD2 | TGTGCCAGCAGCCCGATAGCGGGAGGGCCGGGGGAGACCCAGTACTTC | CASSPIAGGPGETQYF
TRBJ1-6 | 16 | TRBV3-1/TRBV3-2 | . | . | TGTGCCAGCAGCCAAGTTCTAACCTCCTATAATTCACCCCTCCACTTT | CASSQVLTSYNSPLHF
TRBJ2-7 | 16 | TRBV5-1 | . | . | TGCGCCAGCAGCTTGGAACCAGGGGCGCTTCTCTACGAGCAGTACTTC | CASSLEPGALLYEQYF
TRBJ2-7 | 15 | TRBV27 | . | TRBD2 | TGTGCCAGCGGGGACTTAGCGGGTGGTAGGTACGAGCAGTACTTC | CASGDLAGGRYEQYF
TRBJ1-1 | 14 | TRBV5-1 | . | . | TGCGCCAGCAGCTTGGGCGGTATGAACACTGAAGCTTTCTTT | CASSLGGMNTEAFF
TRBJ2-3 | 14 | TRBV6-5 | . | . | TGTGCCAGCAGGGGGCCTGGGGCCGCAGATACGCAGTATTTT | CASRGPGAADTQYF
TRBJ2-7 | 14 | TRBV15 | . | . | TGTGCCACCAGCAGCGGCGGGACCAACTACGAGCAGTACTTC | CATSSGGTNYEQYF
TRBJ2-7 | 16 | TRBV7-3 | . | TRBD2 | TGTGCCAGCAGCCCGGGGTACCCTAGCGGGAGGTACGAGCAGTACTTC | CASSPGYPSGRYEQYF
TRBJ1-1 | 15 | TRBV28 | . | TRBD1 | TGTGCCAGCAGACGGACAGGGGACCTGAACACTGAAGCTTTCTTT | CASRRTGDLNTEAFF
TRBJ1-5 | 16 | TRBV19 | . | . | TGTGCCAGTAGTATCCTCGACGGTGGTGGGGGCCAGCCCCAGCATTTT | CASSILDGGGGQPQHF
TRBJ1-4 | 13 | TRBV11-3 | . | TRBD1 | TGTGCCAGCAGCTTGACAGGGGATGAAAAACTGTTTTTT | CASSLTGDEKLFF
TRBJ1-3 | 15 | TRBV30 | . | . | TGTGCCTGGAGTGCCCTCGCGAGCTCTGGAAACACCATATATTTT | CAWSALASSGNTIYF
TRBJ1-1 | 14 | TRBV6-2/TRBV6-3 | . | . | TGTGCCAGCAGTTTGCGGAGGGAGAACACTGAAGCTTTCTTT | CASSLRRENTEAFF
TRBJ2-3 | 15 | TRBV6-5 | . | TRBD2 | TGTGCCAGCAGTTACATCGGGGGGAACACAGATACGCAGTATTTT | CASSYIGGNTDTQYF
TRBJ1-2 | 14 | TRBV5-8 | few | TRBD1 | TGTGCCAGCAGCTTGTCTGGGACAGGCTATGGCTACACCTTC | CASSLSGTGYGYTF
TRBJ1-6 | 14 | TRBV2 | . | . | TGTGCCAGCAGTTCCGGGAGGTCCGGTTCACCCCTCCACTTT | CASSSGRSGSPLHF
TRBJ2-7 | 16 | TRBV27 | . | . | TGTGCCAGCAGTTTATCGTGGGTAGCAGCCTCCTACGAGCAGTACTTC | CASSLSWVAASYEQYF